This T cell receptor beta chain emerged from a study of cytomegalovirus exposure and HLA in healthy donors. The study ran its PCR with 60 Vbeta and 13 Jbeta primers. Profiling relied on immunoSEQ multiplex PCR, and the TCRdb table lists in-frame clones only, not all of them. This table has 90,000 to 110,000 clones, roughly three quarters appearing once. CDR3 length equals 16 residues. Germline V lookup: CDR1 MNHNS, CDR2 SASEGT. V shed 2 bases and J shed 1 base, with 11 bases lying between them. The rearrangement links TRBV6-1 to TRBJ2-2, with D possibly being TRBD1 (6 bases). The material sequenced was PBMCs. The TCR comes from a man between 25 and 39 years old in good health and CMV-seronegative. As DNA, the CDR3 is TGTGCCAGCAGTGAATCAAAGGGACAGAACACCGGGGAGCTGTTTTTT. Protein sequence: CASSESKGQNTGELFF.